This TCR beta chain was captured in a study of CD8 T cells in Susac syndrome. The sample holds a few counts of this clonotype. The multiple sclerosis controls were treatment-naive patients affected by stable or active relapsing-remitting disease. Germline V lookup: CDR1 MNHEY, CDR2 SVGEGT. V trimming: 5 bases; J trimming: 4 bases; junction bases outside the gene matches: 6. CDR3 length equals 15 residues. Random hexamers were used to reverse transcribe the RNA input (0.5 to 1 ug). In TCRdb, the immunoSEQ multiplex PCR reads were re-called with MiXCR into one record per CDR3 protein. Of 250,000 to 300,000 distinct CDR3 sequences listed, 85% are singletons.

The sequenced sample was CD8+ T cells from PBMCs. The chain carries TRBV6-2 or TRBV6-3 and TRBJ2-3, with 10 positions matching TRBD2. The TCR originated in a human donor with multiple sclerosis. CDR3 residues: CASSLLAGVADTQYF. As DNA, the CDR3 is TGTGCCAGCAGTCTTCTAGCGGGAGTCGCAGATACGCAGTATTTT.